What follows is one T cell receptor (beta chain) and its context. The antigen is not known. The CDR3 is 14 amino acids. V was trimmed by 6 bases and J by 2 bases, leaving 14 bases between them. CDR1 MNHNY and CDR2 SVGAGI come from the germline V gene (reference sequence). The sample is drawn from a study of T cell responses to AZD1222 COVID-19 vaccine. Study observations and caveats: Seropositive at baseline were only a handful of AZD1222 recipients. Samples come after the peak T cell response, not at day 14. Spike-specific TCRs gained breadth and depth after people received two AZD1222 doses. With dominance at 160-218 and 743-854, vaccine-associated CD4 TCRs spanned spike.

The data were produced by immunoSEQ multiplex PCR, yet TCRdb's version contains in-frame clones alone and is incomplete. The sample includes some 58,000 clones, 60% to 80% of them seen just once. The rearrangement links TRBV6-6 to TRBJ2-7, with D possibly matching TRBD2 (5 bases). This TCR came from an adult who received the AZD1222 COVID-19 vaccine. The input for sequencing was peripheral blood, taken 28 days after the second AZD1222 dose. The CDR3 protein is CASRGGRNAYEQYF. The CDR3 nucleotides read TGTGCCAGCAGGGGCGGGCGGAATGCCTACGAGCAGTACTTC.